This T cell receptor beta chain is drawn from a study of T cell responses to AZD1222 COVID-19 vaccine. Clones were sequenced by immunoSEQ multiplex PCR, and TCRdb holds only the in-frame ones, with some missing. The sample contains about 94,000 clones, 70% to 90% of which appear only once. The study's findings and limits: Donors were largely white British and mainly female; clonal diversity was possibly underestimated. It was only after the peak T cell response that any repertoires were sampled.

CDR1 and CDR2 (germline): LNHDA, SQIVND (reference sequence). Trimming pared 6 bases from V and 0 bases from J, leaving 12 bases between. The CDR3 is 15 amino acids. Turning to this clone: What it binds is unknown.

The chain uses TRBV19 and TRBJ2-1; a possible D gene is TRBD1 (6 bases). The TCR sequence derives from an adult who received the AZD1222 COVID-19 vaccine. The specimen comprised peripheral blood, sampled 28 days after the second AZD1222 dose. The CDR3 spells CASRFDRSSYNEQFF. CDR3 bases: TGTGCCAGTAGATTCGACAGGAGCTCCTACAATGAGCAGTTCTTC.